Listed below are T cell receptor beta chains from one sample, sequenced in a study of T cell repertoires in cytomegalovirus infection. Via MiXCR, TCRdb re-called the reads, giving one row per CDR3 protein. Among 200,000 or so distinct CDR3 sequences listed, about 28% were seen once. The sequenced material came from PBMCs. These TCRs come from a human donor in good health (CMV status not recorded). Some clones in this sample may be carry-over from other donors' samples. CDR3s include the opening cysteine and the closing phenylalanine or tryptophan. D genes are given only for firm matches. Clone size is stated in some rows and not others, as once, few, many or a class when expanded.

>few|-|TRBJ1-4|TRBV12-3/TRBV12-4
TGTGCCAGCAGTTCCGACATTCTAGGGGAAAAACTGTTTTTT
CASSSDILGEKLFF
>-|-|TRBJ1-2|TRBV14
TGTGCCAGCAGCCAAGATCGGCGCTTTCCAGGGGACTATGGCTACACCTTC
CASSQDRRFPGDYGYTF
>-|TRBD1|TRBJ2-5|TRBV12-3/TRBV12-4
TGTGCCAGCAGTACCCCGGTCAGGGGGGAGACCCAGTACTTC
CASSTPVRGETQYF
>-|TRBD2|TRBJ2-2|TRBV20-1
TGCAGTGCCTCGGGAGGGGCGAGGGCCGGGGAGCTGTTTTTT
CSASGGARAGELFF
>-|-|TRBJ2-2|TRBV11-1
TGTGCCAGCAGCTTAGCGGGGTCGGCCGGGGAGCTGTTTTTT
CASSLAGSAGELFF
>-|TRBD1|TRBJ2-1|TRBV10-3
TGTGCCATCAGCCGGGACAGTGACGATGAGCAGTTCTTC
CAISRDSDDEQFF
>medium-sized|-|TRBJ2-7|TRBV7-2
TGTGCCAGCAGCTTCGGGACACTCGCCTACGAGCAGTACTTC
CASSFGTLAYEQYF
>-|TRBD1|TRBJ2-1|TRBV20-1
TGCAGTGCTAGAGATGGGGCAGGGGGAAATGAGCAGTTCTTC
CSARDGAGGNEQFF
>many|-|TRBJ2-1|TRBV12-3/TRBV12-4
TGTGCCAGCAGTTCTTCTGGGGGGGCATGGGAGCAGTTCTTC
CASSSSGGAWEQFF
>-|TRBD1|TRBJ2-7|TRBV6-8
TGTGCCAGCAGCAGATTCCGGGACAGGACGTTAGAGCAGTACTTC
CASSRFRDRTLEQYF
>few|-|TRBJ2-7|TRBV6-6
TGTGCCAGCAGCGTTAGAAGGGAGCAGTACTTC
CASSVRREQYF
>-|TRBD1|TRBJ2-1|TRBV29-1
TGCAGCGCCCTATCGGGACAGTTCTACAATGAGCAGTTCTTC
CSALSGQFYNEQFF
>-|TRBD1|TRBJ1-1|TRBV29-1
TGCAGCGTCAGGGGGGGTGAACCTGAAGCTTTCTTT
CSVRGGEPEAFF
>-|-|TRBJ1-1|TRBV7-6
TGTGCCAGCAGCTTAGTCCCAGGGAACACTGAAGCTTTCTTT
CASSLVPGNTEAFF
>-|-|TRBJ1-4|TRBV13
TGTGCCAGCAGCCTCAGGGGAGGAAAACTGTTTTTT
CASSLRGGKLFF
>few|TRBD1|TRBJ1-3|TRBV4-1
TGCGCCAGCAGCCAAGATCTTAGGGACAGCCGCGGCACCATATATTTT
CASSQDLRDSRGTIYF
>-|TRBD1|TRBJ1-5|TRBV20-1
TGCAGTGCTCTAACAGGGGCGCCCAATCAGCCCCAGCATTTT
CSALTGAPNQPQHF
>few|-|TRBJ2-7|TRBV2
TGTGCCAGCACCGAGAGGGGCGAGCAGTACTTC
CASTERGEQYF
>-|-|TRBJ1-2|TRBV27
TGTGCCAGCTCCTCCGCGGGCGACTATGGCTACACCTTC
CASSSAGDYGYTF
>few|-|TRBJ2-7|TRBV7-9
TGTGCCAGCAGCTTCGGACAGTCGACTGACGAGCAGTACTTC
CASSFGQSTDEQYF